These 11 T cell receptor beta chains share one sample of origin, sequenced in a study of monozygotic twins with inflammatory bowel disease. TCRdb reworked the 5' RACE reads into one entry per CDR3 protein, no DNA. The sample holds nearly 450,000 distinct CDR3 sequences. Sequenced material: blood. The origin of the receptors is a human donor with ulcerative colitis or Crohn's disease, or a healthy co-twin of an affected twin (not recorded which).

This rearrangement joins TRBV5-5 to TRBJ2-1. The CDR3 length is 16 residues. CDR1 and CDR2 from the germline V gene are SGHKS and YYEKEE (reference sequence). CDR3 in amino acids: CASSLSGIGIRNEQFF.

The chain employs TRBV6-5 and TRBJ1-1. Germline V gene data show CDR1 as MNHEY and CDR2 as SVGAGI. This CDR3 spans 15 amino acids. CDR3 loop: CASSYSGRSNTEAFF.

The J gene is TRBJ2-3, the V gene TRBV29-1; TCRdb proposes TRBD1, but this gene call is untestable without DNA. The CDR3 is made up of 16 amino acids. Per the germline V gene, CDR1 is SQVTM and CDR2 is ANQGSEA. CDR3 sequence reads: CSVAPRTGRFTDTQYF.

The V gene is TRBV14, the J gene TRBJ2-1; TCRdb proposes TRBD1, but this gene call is untestable without DNA. This CDR3 comprises 21 residues. CDR1 and CDR2 (germline): SGHDN, FVKESK. The CDR3 here is CASSQASPSWVGLRSSDQQFF. Combining the CDR3 with reference TRBV14 and TRBJ2-1 gives the whole variable domain EAGVTQFPSHSVIEKGQTVTLRCDPISGHDNLYWYRRVMGKEIKFLLHFVKESKQDESGMPNNRFLAERTGGTYSTLKVQPAELEDSGVYFCASSQASPSWVGLRSSDQQFFGPGTRLTVL.

V is TRBV7-2 and J is TRBJ1-2. CDR1 is SGHTA and CDR2 is FQGNSA in the germline V gene. The length of the CDR3 is 12 residues. The CDR3 protein is CATGWTNYGYTF.

The rearrangement joins TRBV10-1 to TRBJ2-7; as DNA is missing, the TRBD2 call by TCRdb cannot be tested. Germline CDR1 reads WNHNN; CDR2 reads SYGVQD (reference sequence). The CDR3 spans 19 residues. The CDR3 sequence is CASSVKTPAGGRKGYEQYF.

The chain is built from TRBV7-9 and TRBJ1-1; TCRdb picks TRBD1, but there is no DNA to check that call. CDR1 SEHNR and CDR2 FQNEAQ come from the germline V gene (reference sequence). The CDR3 is made up of 15 amino acids. CDR3 protein: CASSLYAGGNTEAFF. Looking up the rest from reference TRBV7-9 and TRBJ1-1 gives the full variable domain: DTGVSQNPRHKITKRGQNVTFRCDPISEHNRLYWYRQTLGQGPEFLTYFQNEAQLEKSRLLSDRFSAERPKGSFSTLEIQRTEQGDSAMYLCASSLYAGGNTEAFFGQGTRLTVV.

The J gene is TRBJ2-7, the V gene TRBV12-3 or TRBV12-4; TCRdb picks TRBD1, but there is no DNA to check that call. This CDR3 has 14 amino acids. CDR3 in amino acids: CASRPGTDANEQYF.

V usage is TRBV19 and J usage is TRBJ2-1; absent DNA, TCRdb's TRBD2 call cannot be checked. The CDR3 length is 15 residues. Germline V gene lookup returns CDR1 LNHDA and CDR2 SQIVND (reference sequence). CDR3 protein: CASSMVLASYNEQFF. The whole variable domain, remainder taken from reference TRBV19 and TRBJ2-1, is DGGITQSPKYLFRKEGQNVTLSCEQNLNHDAMYWYRQDPGQGLRLIYYSQIVNDFQKGDIAEGYSVSREKKESFPLTVTSAQKNPTAFYLCASSMVLASYNEQFFGPGTRLTVL.

This chain's CDR3 is CASSLIGYNEQFF. The V gene is TRBV7-3, the J gene TRBJ2-1. This CDR3 comprises 13 residues. Per germline, CDR1 SGHTA and CDR2 FQGTGA. The variable domain in full, completed from reference TRBV7-3 and TRBJ2-1, reads GAGVSQTPSNKVTEKGKYVELRCDPISGHTALYWYRQSLGQGPEFLIYFQGTGAADDSGLPNDRFFAVRPEGSVSTLKIQRTERGDSAVYLCASSLIGYNEQFFGPGTRLTVL.

The chain carries TRBV2 and TRBJ2-3; TCRdb reports TRBD2, a call that lacks DNA to check it against. Germline V CDR1 and CDR2: SNHLY, FYNNEI. The CDR3 is 15 amino acids. CDR3 sequence: CASSERRGGQDTQYF.